One and the same sample provided the 17 T cell receptor beta chains below, sequenced in a study of memory CD4+ T cells and cytomegalovirus serostatus (dated by TCRdb to about 2019). Libraries were constructed by the immunoSEQ multiplex PCR assay. TCRdb mirrors the immuneACCESS table, restricted to in-frame sequences. Some clones are absent from its copies; in checked studies, under half trace to an unresolved V gene, and the reason for the others is unknown. This sample holds 35,000 to 45,000 clones; 70% to 80% were observed only once. The ten most abundant clones make up about 0.79% of the sample. A FACSAria II was used to sort memory CD4+ T cells, defined as single viable CD3+CD4+CD8-CD45RO+ cells. What was sequenced was memory CD4+ T cells from blood. Every receptor here comes from an adult in good health and CMV-seronegative.

The V gene is TRBV4-3, the J gene TRBJ2-2; D is unclear. This CDR3 has 13 residues. V shed 4 bases and J shed 6 bases, with 9 bases lying between them. Germline CDR1 is LGHNA and CDR2 is YSLEER. The CDR3 loop reads CASSLETAGELFF. The CDR3 nucleotides are TGCGCCAGCAGCCTCGAGACCGCCGGGGAGCTGTTTTTT.

The chain uses TRBV30 and TRBJ2-7, with 7 bases matching TRBD2. V was pared by 1 base and J by 3 bases, with 3 bases of the junction left unmatched. Germline CDR1 GTSNPN, CDR2 SVGIG (reference sequence). CDR3 length: 13 amino acids. CDR3 in DNA: TGTGCCTGGAGTGCCGGCGGGGGCTACGAGCAGTACTTC. Residues: CAWSAGGGYEQYF. The full variable domain, completed using reference TRBV30 and TRBJ2-7, is SQTIHQWPATLVQPVGSPLSLECTVEGTSNPNLYWYRQAAGRGLQLLFYSVGIGQISSEVPQNLSASRPQDRQFILSSKKLLLSDSGFYLCAWSAGGGYEQYFGPGTRLTVT.

The V and J genes are TRBV7-2 and TRBJ1-5; TRBD1 agrees at 7 bases. The length of the CDR3 is 16 residues. In germline, CDR1 is SGHTA, CDR2 FQGNSA. With V trimmed by 5 bases and J by 4 bases, 11 bases remained unmatched. The CDR3 coding sequence is TGTGCCAGCAGCCTGACAGGGACCAGAGCAAATCAGCCCCAGCATTTT. Protein: CASSLTGTRANQPQHF.

V gene TRBV6-6 combines with J gene TRBJ2-7; 8 nucleotides align to TRBD2. The CDR3 runs to 15 residues. From germline, CDR1 is MNHNY and CDR2 SVGAGI (reference sequence). With 4 bases clipped from V and 2 bases from J, the junction kept 7 bases outside the gene matches. CDR3 residues: CASSLPGTRTYEQYF. The DNA of the CDR3 is TGTGCCAGCAGTTTACCCGGGACTAGGACCTACGAGCAGTACTTC.

The chain uses TRBV5-8 and TRBJ2-2; D is perhaps TRBD2 (5 bases). The CDR3 contains 17 residues. V was clipped by 3 bases and J by 2 bases, with 17 bases between them. Germline values: CDR1 SGHTS, CDR2 YDEGEE. The CDR3 coding sequence is TGTGCCAGCAGCTATATACGGCCGGGGAGAAACACCGGGGAGCTGTTTTTT. It translates to CASSYIRPGRNTGELFF.

On this clone: This may come from a read error, since a much larger clone is one base off. V is TRBV7-6 and J is TRBJ1-1, with a weak D call TRBD1 (5 bases). V was pared by 4 bases and J by 2 bases, with 8 bases between. The CDR3 is made up of 13 amino acids. Germline-derived CDR1 and CDR2 are SGHVS and FNYEAQ. CDR3 amino acids: CASSYQGNTEAFF. In DNA, the CDR3 is TGTGCCAGCAGCTATCAGGGAAACACTGAAGCTTTCTTT.

The chain has TRBV19 and TRBJ1-4, with TRBD1 as a possible D gene (5 bases). The CDR3 length is 16 residues. V was clipped by 4 bases and J by 0 bases, with 12 bases between them. Germline assignment: CDR1 LNHDA and CDR2 SQIVND (reference sequence). CDR3 sequence (DNA): TGTGCCAGTAGTACATCAGGGAGAGCAACTAATGAAAAACTGTTTTTT. Protein product: CASSTSGRATNEKLFF.

This chain links TRBV5-1 with TRBJ1-4; tentative D call: TRBD1 (5 bases). The germline V and J ends were trimmed by 4 bases and 4 bases, with 11 bases remaining between them. CDR3 length: 14 residues. The germline CDR1 and CDR2 sequences are SGHRS and YFSETQ. CDR3 amino acids: CASSPGTVNEKLFF. The CDR3 region has the DNA TGCGCCAGCAGCCCTGGGACGGTTAATGAAAAACTGTTTTTT.

This sequence joins TRBV2 and TRBJ1-5, with a tentative D call TRBD1 (6 bases). V lost 5 bases, J lost 2 bases, and 10 bases lay in between. Germline V lookup: CDR1 SNHLY, CDR2 FYNNEI. CDR3 size: 14 residues. In nucleotides, the CDR3 is TGTGCCAGCAGTCGGGGGACACGCAATCAGCCCCAGCATTTT. Translating it yields CASSRGTRNQPQHF.

The V and J genes are TRBV6-5 and TRBJ2-7, with 7 bases that match TRBD2. The germline CDR1 and CDR2 sequences are MNHEY and SVGAGI. J gave up 2 bases and V 2 bases, and 9 bases lay outside the gene matches. The CDR3 has 16 residues. CDR3 region: CASSYDLRGSTYEQYF. Here the CDR3 DNA reads TGTGCCAGCAGTTACGACTTGCGGGGGTCAACCTACGAGCAGTACTTC.

The V gene is TRBV7-9, the J gene TRBJ2-3; D uncertain. The CDR3 sequence is 15 residues long. The V gene's germline CDR1 is SEHNR and CDR2 FQNEAQ (reference sequence). Trimming took off 2 bases at V and 1 base at J, with 10 bases between the two ends. CDR3 sequence (DNA): TGTGCCAGCAGCTTAAACCCACTGGGCACAGATACGCAGTATTTT. Translating gives CASSLNPLGTDTQYF.

The V and J genes are TRBV5-4 and TRBJ2-1; no clear D. Germline values: CDR1 SGHNT, CDR2 YYREEE (reference sequence). The CDR3 has 12 amino acids. Trimming took off 0 bases at V and 7 bases at J, with 5 bases between the two ends. CDR3 DNA sequence: TGTGCCAGCAGCTTGGACCAGAATGAGCAGTTCTTC. Translation: CASSLDQNEQFF. The variable domain in full, completed from reference TRBV5-4 and TRBJ2-1, reads ETGVTQSPTHLIKTRGQQVTLRCSSQSGHNTVSWYQQALGQGPQFIFQYYREEENGRGNFPPRFSGLQFPNYSSELNVNALELDDSALYLCASSLDQNEQFFGPGTRLTVL.

V usage is TRBV4-1 and J usage is TRBJ2-7, with a weak D call TRBD2 (7 bases). This CDR3 has 16 residues. V was pared by 4 bases and J by 2 bases, with 18 bases between. Germline CDR1 MGHRA, CDR2 YSYEKL. The CDR3 bases are TGCGCCAGCAGCCGCCTGGGGGGGCAGAGTACCTACGAGCAGTACTTC. It yields the protein CASSRLGGQSTYEQYF.

This clone was detected only a few times. This sequence joins TRBV5-8 and TRBJ1-2; tentatively, D is TRBD1 (6 bases). Trimming left V 0 bases short and J 5 bases short, with 11 bases between. The CDR3 consists of 14 residues. Looked up from germline, CDR1 is SGHTS and CDR2 is YDEGEE. The CDR3: CASSLGQGRYGYTF. CDR3 bases: TGTGCCAGCAGCTTGGGCCAGGGGAGGTATGGCTACACCTTC.

The chain employs TRBV7-3 and TRBJ2-7; no firm D call. Germline-derived CDR1 and CDR2 are SGHTA and FQGTGA. The CDR3 has 13 amino acids. The germline V and J ends were trimmed by 1 base and 2 bases, with 6 bases remaining between them. Written as DNA, the CDR3 is TGTGCCAGCAGCTTAAAGTTCCCCTACGAGCAGTACTTC. Its translation is CASSLKFPYEQYF.

The chain recombines TRBV5-4 with TRBJ1-3; D may be TRBD1 (6 bases). Trimming cost V 2 bases and J 4 bases, with 13 bases left between them. Looked up from germline, CDR1 is SGHNT and CDR2 is YYREEE (reference sequence). The CDR3 contains 15 residues. The CDR3 loop is CASSFQAQGGNTIYF. For the CDR3, the DNA is TGTGCCAGCAGCTTTCAGGCGCAGGGGGGAAACACCATATATTTT. Drawing the rest from reference TRBV5-4 and TRBJ1-3, the complete variable domain is ETGVTQSPTHLIKTRGQQVTLRCSSQSGHNTVSWYQQALGQGPQFIFQYYREEENGRGNFPPRFSGLQFPNYSSELNVNALELDDSALYLCASSFQAQGGNTIYFGEGSWLTVV.

The chain employs TRBV4-2 and TRBJ1-3; D gene uncertain. Trimming removed 0 bases from V and 0 bases from J, with 9 bases in between. Germline values: CDR1 LGHNA, CDR2 YNFKEQ. This CDR3 region has 16 residues. The CDR3 is CASSQERVLSGNTIYF. The CDR3, as DNA: TGTGCCAGCAGCCAAGAACGGGTTCTCTCTGGAAACACCATATATTTT.